The 13 T cell receptor beta chains below come from one sample, sequenced in a study of early T cells in non-severe SARS-CoV-2 infection. TCRdb re-derived calls from the 5' RACE reads in MiXCR, one entry per CDR3 protein. The sample has 25,000 to 35,000 distinct CDR3 sequences, roughly 3.9% seen once; the top ten hold approximately 8.2%. The sample taken for sequencing was whole blood. These receptors all stem from an adult who was a healthcare worker with PCR-confirmed SARS-CoV-2 infection or an uninfected control (not recorded which).

This clonotype was seen at least ten times. This CDR3 reads CASSAGSLSYEQYF. The DNA of the CDR3 is TGTGCCAGCAGCGCGGGGTCCCTCTCCTACGAGCAGTACTTC. The chain is built from TRBV9 and TRBJ2-7; maybe TRBD2 (5 bases). Germline V CDR1 and CDR2: SGDLS, YYNGEE. The ends were cut back, 3 bases at V and 0 bases at J, with 10 bases in the middle. The CDR3 spans 14 residues.

The gene calls are TRBV4-1 and TRBJ2-7, with 8 bases lining up with TRBD1. With 3 bases clipped from V and 5 bases from J, the junction kept 6 bases outside the gene matches. The CDR3 consists of 14 residues. Per the germline V gene, CDR1 is MGHRA and CDR2 is YSYEKL. The CDR3 nucleotides read TGCGCCAGCAGCCAGAGGACAGGGTTCGACGAGCAGTACTTC. This sequence encodes CASSQRTGFDEQYF.

At least ten counts were recorded for this clonotype. The chain links TRBV6-5 to TRBJ1-4, with D possibly being TRBD1 (5 bases). Germline lookup yields CDR1 MNHEY and CDR2 SVGAGI. Trimming cost V 4 bases and J 11 bases, with 17 bases left between them. The CDR3 is made up of 14 amino acids. CDR3 sequence: CASSFRAKLGKLFF. CDR3 bases: TGTGCCAGCAGTTTCAGGGCCAAGTTGGGGAAACTGTTTTTT.

This clonotype was found a few times. The V gene is TRBV11-2, the J gene TRBJ2-2, with TRBD1 as a possible D gene (5 bases). Germline V gene data show CDR1 as SGHAT and CDR2 as FQNNGV. The CDR3 extends over 13 amino acids. V lost 3 bases and J lost 5, with 7 bases in between. CDR3 DNA sequence: TGTGCCAGCAGCTTTGCAGGGACCGGGGAGCTGTTTTTT. Its protein is CASSFAGTGELFF.

This clonotype was picked up a small number of times. J is TRBJ1-2 and V is TRBV9; D perhaps matches TRBD1 (6 bases). CDR1 is SGDLS, CDR2 YYNGEE, per germline. Trimming cost V 4 bases and J 4 bases, with 14 bases left between them. CDR3 length: 14 amino acids. CDR3 nucleotide sequence: TGTGCCAGCAGCCCTATCACAGGGCCCTATGGCTACACCTTC. Its translation is CASSPITGPYGYTF.

In its sample, this clonotype was seen many times. This sequence joins TRBV5-5 and TRBJ1-1; D not resolved. Trimming took off 6 bases at V and 1 base at J, with 4 bases between the two ends. CDR1 and CDR2 from the germline V gene are SGHKS and YYEKEE (reference sequence). There are 11 residues in the CDR3. The CDR3 nucleotides are TGTGCCAGCAACAAGAACACTGAAGCTTTCTTT. Translating it yields CASNKNTEAFF.

A word on this clonotype: Possible read error: a much larger clone is one base away. This chain uses TRBV29-1 with TRBJ2-7; D gene ambiguous. CDR3 length: 15 residues. Per the germline V gene, CDR1 is SQVTM and CDR2 is ANQGSEA. The CDR3 DNA reads as TGCAGCGTTCAGATCTTTCCCCTCACCTCCTGCGAGCAGTACTTC. Amino acid sequence: CSVQIFPLTSCEQYF.

Many counts were recorded for this clonotype. The gene calls are TRBV7-2 and TRBJ2-3; D is undetermined. Trimming cost V 4 bases and J 5 bases, with 10 bases left between them. The CDR3 has 13 amino acids. Germline loops: CDR1 SGHTA, CDR2 FQGNSA. DNA for the CDR3: TGTGCCAGCAGCTCAAGATGGGGAGATACGCAGTATTTT. Residues: CASSSRWGDTQYF.

By frequency in the sample, this clonotype is medium-sized. The V and J genes are TRBV6-2 or TRBV6-3 and TRBJ2-6; no clear D gene. Trimming removed 7 bases at V and 2 bases at J, with 12 bases between. Germline lookup yields CDR1 MNHEY and CDR2 SVGEGT. CDR3 size: 15 residues. The CDR3 DNA follows: TGTGCCAGCATTGATAGTGGGACTGGGGCCAACGTCCTGACTTTC. Its protein is CASIDSGTGANVLTF.

This clonotype was recorded many times. The chain is built from TRBV5-6 and TRBJ1-2; D gene uncertain. This CDR3 comprises 11 residues. Germline CDR1 and CDR2: SGHDT and YYEEEE. Trimming pared 1 base from V and 9 bases from J, leaving 7 bases between. The CDR3 region is CASSLTDSYTF. In nucleotides, the CDR3 is TGTGCCAGCAGCTTGACTGACAGCTACACCTTC.

In its sample, this clonotype was seen many times. V gene TRBV29-1 combines with J gene TRBJ2-5; D uncertain. V was clipped by 7 bases and J by 0 bases, with 9 bases between them. The germline CDR1 and CDR2 sequences are SQVTM and ANQGSEA. The CDR3 covers 12 residues. The CDR3 DNA reads as TGCAGCGCCCAGGAGTACCAAGAGACCCAGTACTTC. Protein product: CSAQEYQETQYF.

This clonotype was seen many times. The chain combines TRBV7-2 with TRBJ1-1, with a weak D call TRBD1 (6 bases). Germline V gives CDR1 SGHTA, CDR2 FQGNSA. Deletions cut 5 bases from V and 4 bases from J, with 14 bases between. This CDR3 has 14 amino acids. The CDR3 spells CASSQLGGGTEAFF. In nucleotides, the CDR3 is TGTGCCAGCAGCCAGCTCGGGGGCGGCACTGAAGCTTTCTTT. The whole variable domain, remainder taken from reference TRBV7-2 and TRBJ1-1, is GAGVSQSPSNKVTEKGKDVELRCDPISGHTALYWYRQSLGQGLEFLIYFQGNSAPDKSGLPSDRFSAERTGGSVSTLTIQRTQQEDSAVYLCASSQLGGGTEAFFGQGTRLTVV.

This clonotype was seen repeatedly, ten times or more. The rearrangement joins TRBV28 to TRBJ1-4, with 7 bases identical to TRBD1. From germline, CDR1 is MDHEN and CDR2 SYDVKM. The CDR3 contains 14 residues. V gave up 5 bases and J gave up 1 base; unmatched junction bases: 1. The CDR3 protein is CASSNRGTNEKLFF. For the CDR3, the DNA is TGTGCCAGCAGTAACAGGGGAACTAATGAAAAACTGTTTTTT.